This paragraph covers one T cell receptor (beta chain) sequence. What it recognizes is unknown. Germline V lookup: CDR1 DFQATT, CDR2 SNEGSKA (reference sequence). The CDR3 extends over 16 amino acids. This specimen belongs to a study of monozygotic twins with inflammatory bowel disease. From its re-call of the 5' RACE reads, TCRdb lists each CDR3 protein once, without DNA. Its listing shows 310,000 or so distinct CDR3 sequences. Study-wide findings and caveats: A distinction between different T cell subtypes was not possible. Whether twins were concordant or discordant made no difference to repertoire similarity, possibly from limited power.

J is TRBJ2-2 and V is TRBV20-1; TCRdb reports TRBD2, a call that lacks DNA to check it against. The clonotype comes from a human donor with ulcerative colitis or Crohn's disease, or a healthy co-twin of an affected twin (not recorded which). The sequenced sample consisted of blood. The CDR3 loop reads CSARDPGGRRTGELFF.